The T cell receptor beta chain under discussion was sequenced for a study of multiple sclerosis patients with progressive multifocal leukoencephalopathy. Germline V gene data show CDR1 as KGHSH and CDR2 as LQKENI. The CDR3 runs to 14 residues. V lost 4 bases and J lost 5; bases outside the gene matches: 7. This clone was detected only once. Measured with immunoSEQ multiplex PCR; TCRdb has only the in-frame clones, and not every one. The table has approximately 28,000 clones, approximately 90% seen once. As for time point: time of PML onset. At PML onset, T3 blood samples were taken. This chain joins TRBV18 and TRBJ2-7; 8 bases agree with TRBD1. The sequence derives from a woman aged 40 to 50 with progressive multifocal leukoencephalopathy. Material: PBMCs, obtained from a patient treated with natalizumab. As DNA, the CDR3 is TGTGCCAGCTCACTGGACAGGGTCCAAAACGAGCAGTACTTC. Its translation: CASSLDRVQNEQYF.